Listed below are T cell receptor beta chains from one sample, sequenced in a study of T cells in Graves' hyperthyroidism and ophthalmopathy. TCRdb reanalysed the multiplex PCR reads using MiXCR and keeps one entry per CDR3 protein. The table includes roughly 530,000 distinct CDR3 sequences, approximately 17% detected once. Sequenced input: blood. The source of these receptors is a woman under 30 with Graves' ophthalmopathy. Each CDR3 is given with its conserved first and last residue. Fields, in order: J gene, clone size, D gene, V gene, CDR3 DNA, CDR3 protein. A D gene is named only where the DNA matches it firmly. For some rows the clone size is stated as once, few or many, or as a class when expanded; others skip it.

J: TRBJ1-2; size: few; D: NA; V: TRBV6-1; DNA: TGTGCCAAGGGACCCTCTCCGGAGCTATGGGGCTACACCTTC; CDR3: CAKGPSPELWGYTF
J: TRBJ2-7; size: few; D: NA; V: TRBV7-2; DNA: TGTGCCAGCAGCTTAAAGCGAGACTCCTACTACGAGCAGTACTTC; CDR3: CASSLKRDSYYEQYF
J: TRBJ2-1; size: many; D: TRBD2; V: TRBV28; DNA: TGTGCCAGCAGTCGCGTCATTAGCGGGGGGGCAAATGAGCAGTTCTTC; CDR3: CASSRVISGGANEQFF
J: TRBJ2-7; size: many; D: TRBD2; V: TRBV12-3/TRBV12-4; DNA: TGTGCCAGCAGTTCGCCGGGGGGGGCCTACGAGCAGTACTTC; CDR3: CASSSPGGAYEQYF
J: TRBJ2-2; size: many; D: NA; V: TRBV27; DNA: TGTGCCAGCACCTCGGACCAGAACACCGGGGAGCTGTTTTTT; CDR3: CASTSDQNTGELFF
J: TRBJ1-2; size: many; D: NA; V: TRBV28; DNA: TGTGCCAGCAGTTTCGCAGGGTTGGATGGCTACACCTTC; CDR3: CASSFAGLDGYTF
J: TRBJ2-3; size: NA; D: NA; V: TRBV4-1; DNA: TGCGCCAGCAGCCAAGATGGGACACGGACAGATACGCAGTATTTT; CDR3: CASSQDGTRTDTQYF
J: TRBJ2-5; size: NA; D: NA; V: TRBV4-1; DNA: TGCGCCAGCAGCCAAGAAGTACCAGGACGGGGAGAGACCCAGTACTTC; CDR3: CASSQEVPGRGETQYF
J: TRBJ2-2; size: NA; D: TRBD1; V: TRBV6-1; DNA: TGTGCCAGCAGTTACGCGGACAGGGCCACCGGGGAGCTGTTTTTT; CDR3: CASSYADRATGELFF
J: TRBJ1-1; size: many; D: NA; V: TRBV5-5; DNA: TGTGCCAGCAGCTTTGAGAGGAACACTGAAGCTTTCTTT; CDR3: CASSFERNTEAFF
J: TRBJ2-1; size: few; D: TRBD1; V: TRBV6-1; DNA: TGTGCCAGCAGCTCCGGACAGGGGCTCTCCAATGAGCAGTTCTTC; CDR3: CASSSGQGLSNEQFF
J: TRBJ1-2; size: many; D: NA; V: TRBV2; DNA: TGTGCCAGCAGTGAAGCCCACCCAAGCTATGGCTACACCTTC; CDR3: CASSEAHPSYGYTF
J: TRBJ2-7; size: many; D: NA; V: TRBV5-1; DNA: TGCGCCAGCAGCTTGTCTCCCTCGGGTTTCTACGAGCAGTACTTC; CDR3: CASSLSPSGFYEQYF
J: TRBJ2-4; size: many; D: NA; V: TRBV2; DNA: TGTGCCAGCAAGTGGGTTGCCAAAAACATTCAGTACTTC; CDR3: CASKWVAKNIQYF
J: TRBJ1-1; size: NA; D: NA; V: TRBV19; DNA: TGTGCCAGTAGGTATATTGGCGGTGAAGCTTTCTTT; CDR3: CASRYIGGEAFF
J: TRBJ2-7; size: many; D: NA; V: TRBV28; DNA: TGTGCCAGCAGTACACCCGGACAAGTTAGGGAGCAGTACTTC; CDR3: CASSTPGQVREQYF
J: TRBJ2-1; size: many; D: NA; V: TRBV28; DNA: TGTGCCAGCAGTCTCGGGAGAACCCATGAGCAGTTCTTC; CDR3: CASSLGRTHEQFF
J: TRBJ2-1; size: many; D: NA; V: TRBV6-2/TRBV6-3; DNA: TGTGCCAGCAGTTACTCTCCCCCGACCTGGGGGAATGAGCAGTTCTTC; CDR3: CASSYSPPTWGNEQFF
J: TRBJ2-5; size: NA; D: NA; V: TRBV9; DNA: TGTGCCAGCAGCTCATCCGGGACACCTCAAGAGACCCAGTACTTC; CDR3: CASSSSGTPQETQYF
J: TRBJ2-7; size: few; D: NA; V: TRBV18; DNA: TGTGCCAGCTCACCACCCACAGGGTTGGAGCAGTACTTC; CDR3: CASSPPTGLEQYF
J: TRBJ1-3; size: few; D: TRBD1; V: TRBV20-1; DNA: TGCAGTGCTAGAGGACAGGGAGGAGGAAACACCATATATTTT; CDR3: CSARGQGGGNTIYF
J: TRBJ1-5; size: NA; D: TRBD1; V: TRBV20-1; DNA: TGCAGTGCTAGTCGAAACAGGGGGCGCGTCGATCAGCCCCAGCATTTT; CDR3: CSASRNRGRVDQPQHF
J: TRBJ1-6; size: many; D: NA; V: TRBV11-2; DNA: TGTGCCAGCAACCACCTCAGGGATTCACCCCTCCACTTT; CDR3: CASNHLRDSPLHF
J: TRBJ1-2; size: many; D: TRBD1; V: TRBV20-1; DNA: TGCAGTGCGGTTGGACAGGGGGCATATGGCTACACCTTC; CDR3: CSAVGQGAYGYTF
J: TRBJ2-7; size: many; D: TRBD2; V: TRBV12-3/TRBV12-4; DNA: TGTGCCAGCAGAAGGACCTCCGGGACTACCTACGAGCAGTACTTC; CDR3: CASRRTSGTTYEQYF
J: TRBJ1-5; size: NA; D: NA; V: TRBV12-3/TRBV12-4; DNA: TGTGCCAGCAGGTCGGGTGGAGCCGGGGGATATAGCAATCAGCCCCAGCATTTT; CDR3: CASRSGGAGGYSNQPQHF
J: TRBJ1-1; size: many; D: TRBD1; V: TRBV28; DNA: TGTGCCAGCAGTTCCCGGACAGGGGGGCGGAACACTGAAGCTTTCTTT; CDR3: CASSSRTGGRNTEAFF
J: TRBJ1-1; size: NA; D: NA; V: TRBV7-9; DNA: TGTGCCAGCAGCCCGACAGCCGGGACCCACACTGAAGCTTTCTTT; CDR3: CASSPTAGTHTEAFF
J: TRBJ1-2; size: many; D: NA; V: TRBV28; DNA: TGTGCCAGCAGCCCCACCGGCCGGGAAAAGAACTATGGCTACACCTTC; CDR3: CASSPTGREKNYGYTF
J: TRBJ2-6; size: NA; D: NA; V: TRBV20-1; DNA: TGCAGTGTTCGGCACTCTGGGGCCAACGTCCTGACTTTC; CDR3: CSVRHSGANVLTF
J: TRBJ2-1; size: NA; D: TRBD2; V: TRBV4-3; DNA: TGCGCCAGCAGCCAAGATCCCCCTAGCGGGATCCCGGGCGATGAGCAGTTCTTC; CDR3: CASSQDPPSGIPGDEQFF
J: TRBJ2-1; size: few; D: TRBD2; V: TRBV9; DNA: TGTGCCAGCAGCGTAGAGTGGGGGGGAGGGAATGAGCAGTTCTTC; CDR3: CASSVEWGGGNEQFF
J: TRBJ1-5; size: few; D: TRBD1; V: TRBV5-1; DNA: TGCGCCAGCAGCTGGGGGACAGACCAGAATCAGCCCCAGCATTTT; CDR3: CASSWGTDQNQPQHF
J: TRBJ1-5; size: NA; D: NA; V: TRBV11-3; DNA: TGTGCCAGCAGCCCAGACAGACTATTAAGTGGGTATCAGCCCCAGCATTTT; CDR3: CASSPDRLLSGYQPQHF
J: TRBJ1-1; size: many; D: TRBD1; V: TRBV30; DNA: TGTGCCTGGAGGGACAGGGGTAACACTGAAGCTTTCTTT; CDR3: CAWRDRGNTEAFF
J: TRBJ2-7; size: many; D: NA; V: TRBV28; DNA: TGTGCCAGCAGTTTGGGGTCAGGGGGGGGGTACGAGCAGTACTTC; CDR3: CASSLGSGGGYEQYF
J: TRBJ1-3; size: NA; D: NA; V: TRBV14; DNA: TGTGCCAGCAGCCAAGAACAGGAGGCTGGAAACACCATATATTTT; CDR3: CASSQEQEAGNTIYF
J: TRBJ2-3; size: many; D: NA; V: TRBV11-1; DNA: TGTGCCAGCAGCCGCACCCAAGGACAGACAACCTGGAATACGCAGTATTTT; CDR3: CASSRTQGQTTWNTQYF
J: TRBJ2-1; size: NA; D: NA; V: TRBV27; DNA: TGTGCCAGCACCTGGCAGGGGAGCGATGAGCAGTTCTTC; CDR3: CASTWQGSDEQFF
J: TRBJ2-3; size: many; D: TRBD1; V: TRBV19; DNA: TGTGCCAGTAGTGGGACAGGGTACGATACGCAGTATTTT; CDR3: CASSGTGYDTQYF
J: TRBJ1-2; size: many; D: NA; V: TRBV27; DNA: TGTGCCAGCACCCCCCTCGCTTACGGGGATCTAGGCTACACCTTC; CDR3: CASTPLAYGDLGYTF
J: TRBJ2-1; size: few; D: TRBD2; V: TRBV7-6; DNA: TGTGCCAGCAGCTTAGAGGCGGGAGGGATGAATGAGCAGTTCTTC; CDR3: CASSLEAGGMNEQFF
J: TRBJ2-2; size: many; D: NA; V: TRBV6-1; DNA: TGTGCCAGCAGGACTCCAGGGTACGGGGAGCTGTTTTTT; CDR3: CASRTPGYGELFF
J: TRBJ2-1; size: few; D: TRBD1; V: TRBV3-1; DNA: TGTGCCAGCAGCCAAGACACAGGGGGCTACAATGAGCAGTTCTTC; CDR3: CASSQDTGGYNEQFF
J: TRBJ2-2; size: many; D: NA; V: TRBV3-1; DNA: TGTGCCAGCAGCCTAAGTGGCGGGGAGCTGTTTTTT; CDR3: CASSLSGGELFF
J: TRBJ1-3; size: many; D: TRBD1; V: TRBV6-1; DNA: TGTGCCAGCAGGGCCGGGACAGCATCTGGAAACACCATATATTTT; CDR3: CASRAGTASGNTIYF
J: TRBJ1-1; size: NA; D: NA; V: TRBV6-1; DNA: TGTGCCAGCAGTGTGGGGTTTAGGTTCGATGACAGGAACACTGAAGCTTTCTTT; CDR3: CASSVGFRFDDRNTEAFF
J: TRBJ2-7; size: few; D: TRBD2; V: TRBV5-6; DNA: TGTGCCAGCAGCTTGTCACTAGCGGGGTCCTACGAGCAGTACTTC; CDR3: CASSLSLAGSYEQYF
J: TRBJ2-5; size: many; D: TRBD1; V: TRBV20-1; DNA: TGCAGTGCAGACCCGGGACAGGACCAAGAGACCCAGTACTTC; CDR3: CSADPGQDQETQYF
J: TRBJ2-5; size: many; D: TRBD1; V: TRBV3-1; DNA: TGTGCCAGCAGCCAACGACAGGGCCAAGAGACCCAGTACTTC; CDR3: CASSQRQGQETQYF
J: TRBJ2-3; size: NA; D: NA; V: TRBV6-1; DNA: TGTGCCACGGGGGCTACCGGGACAGCCCTAGGTACGCAGTATTTT; CDR3: CATGATGTALGTQYF
J: TRBJ2-7; size: many; D: TRBD2; V: TRBV3-1; DNA: TGTGCCAGCAGCCAAGTAGGATCTCTAGCGGGGGAGCAGTACTTC; CDR3: CASSQVGSLAGEQYF
J: TRBJ2-1; size: many; D: TRBD1; V: TRBV29-1; DNA: TGCAGCGTTGAGCAGGGGGTCAATGAGCAGTTCTTC; CDR3: CSVEQGVNEQFF
J: TRBJ2-7; size: many; D: TRBD2; V: TRBV3-1; DNA: TGTGCCAGCAGTCCGTATAGCGGGAGTTCTTACGAGCAGTACTTC; CDR3: CASSPYSGSSYEQYF
J: TRBJ1-1; size: many; D: NA; V: TRBV12-3/TRBV12-4; DNA: TGTGCCAGCAGTTTCCTAGGCAGCATGAACACTGAAGCTTTCTTT; CDR3: CASSFLGSMNTEAFF
J: TRBJ1-1; size: NA; D: NA; V: TRBV14; DNA: TGTGCCAGCAGCCAACTTTGGAACACTGAAGCTTTCTTT; CDR3: CASSQLWNTEAFF